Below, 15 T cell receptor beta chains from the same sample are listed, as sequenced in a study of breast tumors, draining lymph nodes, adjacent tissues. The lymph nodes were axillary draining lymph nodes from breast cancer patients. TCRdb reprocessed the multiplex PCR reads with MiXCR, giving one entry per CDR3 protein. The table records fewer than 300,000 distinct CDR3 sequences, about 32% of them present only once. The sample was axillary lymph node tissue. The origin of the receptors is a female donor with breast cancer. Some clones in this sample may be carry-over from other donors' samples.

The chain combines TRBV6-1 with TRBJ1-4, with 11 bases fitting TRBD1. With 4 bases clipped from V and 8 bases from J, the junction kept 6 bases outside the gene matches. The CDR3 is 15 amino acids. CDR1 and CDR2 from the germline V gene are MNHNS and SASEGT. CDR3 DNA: TGTGCCAGCAGTGGGGACAGGGGGGCCGAGGAAAAACTGTTTTTT. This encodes CASSGDRGAEEKLFF.

The CDR3 here is CASSLGPDCEQYF. The CDR3 bases are TGTGCCAGCAGCCTAGGACCCGACTGCGAGCAGTACTTC. The chain recombines TRBV7-2 with TRBJ2-7, with D hard to call. Germline V gene data show CDR1 as SGHTA and CDR2 as FQGNSA. V gave up 5 bases and J gave up 6 bases, with 14 bases separating them. The CDR3 runs 13 residues. Using reference TRBV7-2 and TRBJ2-7 for the parts outside the CDR3, the full variable domain is GAGVSQSPSNKVTEKGKDVELRCDPISGHTALYWYRQSLGQGLEFLIYFQGNSAPDKSGLPSDRFSAERTGGSVSTLTIQRTQQEDSAVYLCASSLGPDCEQYFGPGTRLTVT.

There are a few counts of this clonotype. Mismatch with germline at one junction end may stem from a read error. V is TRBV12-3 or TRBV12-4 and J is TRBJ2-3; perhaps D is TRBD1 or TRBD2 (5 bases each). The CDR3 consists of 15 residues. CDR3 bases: TGTGCCAGCAGTCCACGCCAACGGGGCACAGATGCGCAGTATTTT. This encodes CASSPRQRGTDAQYF.

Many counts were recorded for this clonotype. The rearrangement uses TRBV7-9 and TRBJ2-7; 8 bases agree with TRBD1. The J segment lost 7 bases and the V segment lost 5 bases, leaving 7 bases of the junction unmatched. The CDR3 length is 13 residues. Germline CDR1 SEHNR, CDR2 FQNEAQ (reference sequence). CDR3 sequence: CASSTGQGQEQYF. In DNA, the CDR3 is TGTGCCAGCAGCACAGGACAGGGTCAGGAGCAGTACTTC. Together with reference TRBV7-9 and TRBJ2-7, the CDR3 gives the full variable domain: DTGVSQNPRHKITKRGQNVTFRCDPISEHNRLYWYRQTLGQGPEFLTYFQNEAQLEKSRLLSDRFSAERPKGSFSTLEIQRTEQGDSAMYLCASSTGQGQEQYFGPGTRLTVT.

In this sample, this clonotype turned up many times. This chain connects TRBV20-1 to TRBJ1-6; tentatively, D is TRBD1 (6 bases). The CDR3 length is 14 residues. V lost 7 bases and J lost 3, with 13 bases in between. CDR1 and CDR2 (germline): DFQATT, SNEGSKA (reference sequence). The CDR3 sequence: CSVWGHGYNSPLHF. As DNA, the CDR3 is TGCAGTGTGTGGGGGCACGGCTATAATTCACCCCTCCACTTT.

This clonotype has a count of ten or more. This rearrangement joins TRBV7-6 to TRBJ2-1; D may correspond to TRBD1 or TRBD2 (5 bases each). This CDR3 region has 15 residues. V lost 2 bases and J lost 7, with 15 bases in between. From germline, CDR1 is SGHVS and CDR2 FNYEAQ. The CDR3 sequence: CASSLYGALGNEQFF. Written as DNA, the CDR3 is TGTGCCAGCAGCTTATACGGGGCCTTGGGGAATGAGCAGTTCTTC.

The CDR3 here is CASSQAGLAKNIQYF. As DNA, the CDR3 is TGCGCCAGCAGCCAAGCTGGGCTAGCCAAAAACATTCAGTACTTC. V usage is TRBV4-1 and J usage is TRBJ2-4; D uncertain. Trimming took off 1 base at V and 0 bases at J, with 7 bases between the two ends. CDR3 length: 15 amino acids. The germline CDR1 and CDR2 sequences are MGHRA and YSYEKL.

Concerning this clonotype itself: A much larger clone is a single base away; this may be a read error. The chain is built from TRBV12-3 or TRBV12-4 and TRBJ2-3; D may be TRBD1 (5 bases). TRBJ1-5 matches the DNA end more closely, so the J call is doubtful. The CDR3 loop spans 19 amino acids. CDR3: CASSPSVTPGARYTDTQHF. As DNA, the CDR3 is TGTGCCAGCAGTCCTAGCGTCACACCTGGGGCACGCTACACAGATACGCAGCATTTT.

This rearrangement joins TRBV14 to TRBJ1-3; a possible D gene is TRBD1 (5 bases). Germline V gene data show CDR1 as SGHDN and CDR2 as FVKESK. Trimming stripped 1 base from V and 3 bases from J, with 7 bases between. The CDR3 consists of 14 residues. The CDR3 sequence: CASSQVGVGNTIYF. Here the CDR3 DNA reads TGTGCCAGCAGCCAAGTGGGGGTTGGAAACACCATATATTTT. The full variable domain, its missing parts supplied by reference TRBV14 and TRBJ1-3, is EAGVTQFPSHSVIEKGQTVTLRCDPISGHDNLYWYRRVMGKEIKFLLHFVKESKQDESGMPNNRFLAERTGGTYSTLKVQPAELEDSGVYFCASSQVGVGNTIYFGEGSWLTVV.

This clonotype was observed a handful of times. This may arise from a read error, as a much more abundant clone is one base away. The CDR3 DNA follows: TGTGCCAGCAAAAATGTAGGGGCAGATACGCAGTATTTT. As protein: CASKNVGADTQYF. V gene TRBV5-6 combines with J gene TRBJ2-3; possible D gene TRBD1, 5 bases. Germline-derived CDR1 and CDR2 are SGHDT and YYEEEE. The CDR3 consists of 13 residues. Trimming removed 6 bases from V and 4 bases from J, with 12 bases in between. The whole variable domain, remainder taken from reference TRBV5-6 and TRBJ2-3, is DAGVTQSPTHLIKTRGQQVTLRCSPKSGHDTVSWYQQALGQGPQFIFQYYEEEERQRGNFPDRFSGHQFPNYSSELNVNALLLGDSALYLCASKNVGADTQYFGPGTRLTVL.

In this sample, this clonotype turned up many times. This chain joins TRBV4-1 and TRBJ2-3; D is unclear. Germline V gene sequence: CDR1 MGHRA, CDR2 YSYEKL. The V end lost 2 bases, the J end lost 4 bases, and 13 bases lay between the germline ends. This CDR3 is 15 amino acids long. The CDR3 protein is CASSQLLGVADTQYF. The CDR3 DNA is TGCGCCAGCAGCCAACTCCTCGGCGTCGCAGATACGCAGTATTTT.

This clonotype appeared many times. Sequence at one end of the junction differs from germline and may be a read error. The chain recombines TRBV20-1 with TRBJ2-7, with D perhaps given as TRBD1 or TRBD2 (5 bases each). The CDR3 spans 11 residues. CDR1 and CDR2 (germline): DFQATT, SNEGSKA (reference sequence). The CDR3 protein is CSVKPGPGDHF. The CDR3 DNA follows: TGCAGTGTTAAGCCGGGACCCGGGGACCACTTC.

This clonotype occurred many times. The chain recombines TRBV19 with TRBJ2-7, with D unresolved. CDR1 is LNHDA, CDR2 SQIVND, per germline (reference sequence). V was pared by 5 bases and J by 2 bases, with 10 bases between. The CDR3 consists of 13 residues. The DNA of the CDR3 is TGTGCCAGTAGTTCGTTACAGACCTACGAGCAGTACTTC. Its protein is CASSSLQTYEQYF. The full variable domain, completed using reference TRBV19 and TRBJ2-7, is DGGITQSPKYLFRKEGQNVTLSCEQNLNHDAMYWYRQDPGQGLRLIYYSQIVNDFQKGDIAEGYSVSREKKESFPLTVTSAQKNPTAFYLCASSSLQTYEQYFGPGTRLTVT.

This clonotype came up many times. The CDR3 loop reads CASSIGWPPPEQFF. For the CDR3, the DNA is TGTGCCAGTAGTATAGGTTGGCCCCCGCCTGAGCAGTTCTTC. The chain is built from TRBV19 and TRBJ2-1; D not resolved. Trimming took 1 base from V and 9 from J, leaving 13 bases between them. CDR3 length equals 14 residues. Germline loops: CDR1 LNHDA, CDR2 SQIVND (reference sequence).

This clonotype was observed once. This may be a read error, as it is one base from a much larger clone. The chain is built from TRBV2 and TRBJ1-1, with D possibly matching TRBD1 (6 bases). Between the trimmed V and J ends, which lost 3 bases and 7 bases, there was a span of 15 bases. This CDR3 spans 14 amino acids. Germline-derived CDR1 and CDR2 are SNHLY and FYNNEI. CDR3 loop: CASSDVGGRGEAFF. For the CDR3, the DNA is TGTGCCAGCAGTGATGTTGGGGGGCGAGGTGAAGCTTTCTTT.